This T cell receptor beta chain was found in a study of blood T cells in healthy people across ages. Using a J-beta primer mix together with a sample-barcoded 5' primer, a second PCR was run for 7 to 11 cycles. MiXCR, run by TCRdb on the 5' RACE reads, gives a single entry per CDR3 protein. The data show just over 1 million distinct CDR3 sequences, under 55% seen once. Study observations and caveats: Per million T cells, TCR beta diversity dropped roughly linearly as age increased.

Comments on this clonotype: Its antigen is not known.

The trim removed 0 bases at V and 3 bases at J, leaving 10 bases unmatched. The germline V gene has CDR1 DFQATT and CDR2 SNEGSKA (reference sequence). The CDR3 has 18 amino acids. This TCR came from a woman aged 55-70 years in good health. The chain carries TRBV20-1 and TRBJ2-1, with 11 bases that match TRBD2. Specimen: blood. CDR3 sequence: CSARDLAGGSAFYNEQFF. For the CDR3, the DNA is TGCAGTGCTAGAGACCTAGCGGGAGGTAGTGCGTTCTACAATGAGCAGTTCTTC.